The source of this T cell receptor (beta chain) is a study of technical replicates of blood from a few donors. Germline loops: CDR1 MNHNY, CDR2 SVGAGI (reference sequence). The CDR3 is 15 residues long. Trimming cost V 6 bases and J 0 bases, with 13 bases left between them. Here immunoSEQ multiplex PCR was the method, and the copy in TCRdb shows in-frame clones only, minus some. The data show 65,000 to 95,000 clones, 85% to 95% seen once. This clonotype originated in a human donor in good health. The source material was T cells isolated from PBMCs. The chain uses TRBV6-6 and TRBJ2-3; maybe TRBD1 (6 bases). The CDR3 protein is CASSHTTGSTDTQYF. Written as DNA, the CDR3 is TGTGCCAGCAGCCACACGACAGGAAGCACAGATACGCAGTATTTT.